The text below deals with one T cell receptor beta chain. V lost 2 bases, J lost 4 bases, and 6 bases lay in between. CDR3 length: 13 amino acids. The germline V gene has CDR1 MNHNS and CDR2 SASEGT. Data came from immunoSEQ multiplex PCR; TCRdb stores just in-frame clones and leaves some out. The sample records 30,000 to 40,000 clones, about nine tenths being singletons. The sample comes from a study of STAT5B mutations in CD4+ large granular lymphocyte leukemia. The clonotype comes from a human donor in good health. This chain connects TRBV6-1 to TRBJ1-5; D is uncertain. Sequencing input: CD4+ T cells from blood buffy coats. In DNA, the CDR3 is TGTGCCAGCAGTGAATACATTAATCAGCCCCAGCATTTT. Translated, it gives CASSEYINQPQHF.